This record concerns one T cell receptor beta chain sequence. Its specificity is not known. This entry is derived from a study of OX40 agonist ivuxolimab in advanced cancers. Study details: Among those treated, three patients had partial responses, one with hepatocellular carcinoma and two with cutaneous melanoma. Overall study findings and caveats: In the 0.1 to 3.0 mg/kg range, CD4+ and CD8+ blood T cells had expanded clonally by week 6.

Generated by immunoSEQ multiplex PCR, the TCRdb table keeps only in-frame clones and is missing some. The table lists around 100,000 clones, just under 90% of them singletons. With V trimmed by 6 bases and J by 2 bases, 4 bases remained unmatched. This CDR3 comprises 15 residues. From germline, CDR1 is MNHEY and CDR2 SVGAGI. The receptor's source is an adult with an advanced solid tumor such as melanoma, head and neck, liver or kidney cancer. Material: CD4+ or CD8+ T cells sorted from blood, obtained in a trial of the OX40 agonist ivuxolimab. This chain connects TRBV6-5 to TRBJ2-3; 11 positions agree with TRBD2. In nucleotides, the CDR3 is TGTGCCAGCAGCTTAGCGGGGGGGCCCACAGATACGCAGTATTTT. As protein: CASSLAGGPTDTQYF.